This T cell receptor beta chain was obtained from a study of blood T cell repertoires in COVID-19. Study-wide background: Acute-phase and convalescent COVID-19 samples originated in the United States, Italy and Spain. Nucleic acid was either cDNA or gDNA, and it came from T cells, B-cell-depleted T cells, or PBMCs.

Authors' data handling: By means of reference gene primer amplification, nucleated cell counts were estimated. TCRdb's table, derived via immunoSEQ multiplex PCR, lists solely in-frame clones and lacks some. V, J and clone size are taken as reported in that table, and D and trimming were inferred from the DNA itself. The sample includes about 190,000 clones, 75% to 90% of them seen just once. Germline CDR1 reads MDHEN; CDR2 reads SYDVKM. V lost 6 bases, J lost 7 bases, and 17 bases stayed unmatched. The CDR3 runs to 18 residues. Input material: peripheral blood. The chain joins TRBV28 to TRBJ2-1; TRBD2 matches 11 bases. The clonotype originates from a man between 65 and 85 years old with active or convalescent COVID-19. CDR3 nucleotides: TGTGCCAGCAGCTCCACTACGTCGACTAGCGGGAAAGTAAATGAGCAGTTCTTC. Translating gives CASSSTTSTSGKVNEQFF. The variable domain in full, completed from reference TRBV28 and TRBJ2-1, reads DVKVTQSSRYLVKRTGEKVFLECVQDMDHENMFWYRQDPGLGLRLIYFSYDVKMKEKGDIPEGYSVSREKKERFSLILESASTNQTSMYLCASSSTTSTSGKVNEQFFGPGTRLTVL.